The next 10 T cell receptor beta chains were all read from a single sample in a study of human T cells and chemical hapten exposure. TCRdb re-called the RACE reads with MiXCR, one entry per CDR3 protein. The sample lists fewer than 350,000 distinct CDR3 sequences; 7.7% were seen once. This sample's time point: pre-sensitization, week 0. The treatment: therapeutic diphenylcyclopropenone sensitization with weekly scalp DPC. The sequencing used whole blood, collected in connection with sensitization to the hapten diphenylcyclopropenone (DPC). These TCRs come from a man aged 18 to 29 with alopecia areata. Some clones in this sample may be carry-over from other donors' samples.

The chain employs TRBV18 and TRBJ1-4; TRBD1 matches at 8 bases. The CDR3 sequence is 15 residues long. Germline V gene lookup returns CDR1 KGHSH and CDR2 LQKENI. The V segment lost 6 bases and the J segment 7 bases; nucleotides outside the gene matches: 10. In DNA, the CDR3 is TGTGCCAGCTCCCCTGACAGGGGCAGGCGTGAAAAACTGTTTTTT. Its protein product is CASSPDRGRREKLFF.

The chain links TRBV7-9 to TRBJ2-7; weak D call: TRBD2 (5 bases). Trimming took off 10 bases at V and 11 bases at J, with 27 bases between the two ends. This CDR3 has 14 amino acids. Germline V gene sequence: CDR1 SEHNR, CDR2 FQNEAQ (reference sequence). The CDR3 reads CATSPGGGPASKYF. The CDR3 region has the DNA TGTGCCACCTCCCCCGGAGGAGGACCGGCGAGCAAGTACTTC.

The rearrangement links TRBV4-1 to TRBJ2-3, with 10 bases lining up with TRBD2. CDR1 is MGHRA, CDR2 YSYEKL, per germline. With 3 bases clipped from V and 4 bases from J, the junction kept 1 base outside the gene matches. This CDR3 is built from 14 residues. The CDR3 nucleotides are TGCGCCAGCAGCCACGGGACTAGCGCAGATACGCAGTATTTT. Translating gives CASSHGTSADTQYF.

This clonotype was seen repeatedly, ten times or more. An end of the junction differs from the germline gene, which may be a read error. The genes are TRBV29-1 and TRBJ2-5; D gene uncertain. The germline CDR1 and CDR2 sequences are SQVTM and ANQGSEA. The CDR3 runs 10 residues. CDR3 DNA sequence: TGCAGCGTTGAAGAGGTGACCCAACGCTTC. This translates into CSVEEVTQRF.

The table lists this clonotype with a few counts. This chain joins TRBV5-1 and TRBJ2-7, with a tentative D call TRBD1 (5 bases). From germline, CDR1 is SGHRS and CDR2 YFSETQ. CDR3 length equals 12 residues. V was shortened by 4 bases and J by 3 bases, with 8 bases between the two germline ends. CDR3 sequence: CASSMDNYEQYF. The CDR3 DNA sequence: TGCGCCAGCAGCATGGACAACTACGAGCAGTACTTC.

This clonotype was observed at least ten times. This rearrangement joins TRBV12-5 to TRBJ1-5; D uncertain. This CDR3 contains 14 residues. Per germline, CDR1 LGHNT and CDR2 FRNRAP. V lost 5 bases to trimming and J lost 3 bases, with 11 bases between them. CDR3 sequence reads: CASGPGGVNQPQHF. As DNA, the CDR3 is TGTGCTAGTGGTCCAGGTGGTGTCAATCAGCCCCAGCATTTT.

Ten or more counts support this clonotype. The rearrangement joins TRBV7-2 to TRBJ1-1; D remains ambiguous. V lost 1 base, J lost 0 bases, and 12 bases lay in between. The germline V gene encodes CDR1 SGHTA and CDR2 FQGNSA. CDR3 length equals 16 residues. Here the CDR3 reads CASSLGAPGVNTEAFF. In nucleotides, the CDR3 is TGTGCCAGCAGCTTAGGGGCCCCTGGGGTGAACACTGAAGCTTTCTTT. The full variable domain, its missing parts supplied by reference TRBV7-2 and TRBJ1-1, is GAGVSQSPSNKVTEKGKDVELRCDPISGHTALYWYRQSLGQGLEFLIYFQGNSAPDKSGLPSDRFSAERTGGSVSTLTIQRTQQEDSAVYLCASSLGAPGVNTEAFFGQGTRLTVV.

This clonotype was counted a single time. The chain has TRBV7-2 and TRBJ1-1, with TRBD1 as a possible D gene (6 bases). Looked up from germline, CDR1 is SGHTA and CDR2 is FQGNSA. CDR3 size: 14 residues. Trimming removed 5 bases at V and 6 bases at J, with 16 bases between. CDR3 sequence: CASSPPPRGAEAFF. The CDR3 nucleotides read TGTGCCAGCAGCCCACCCCCCAGGGGTGCTGAAGCTTTCTTT.

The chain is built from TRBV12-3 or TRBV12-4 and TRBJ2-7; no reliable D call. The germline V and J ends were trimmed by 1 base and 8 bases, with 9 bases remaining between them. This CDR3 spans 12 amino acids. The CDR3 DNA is TGTGCCAGCAGTTTAGACAGACTTAAGCAGTACTTC. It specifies CASSLDRLKQYF.

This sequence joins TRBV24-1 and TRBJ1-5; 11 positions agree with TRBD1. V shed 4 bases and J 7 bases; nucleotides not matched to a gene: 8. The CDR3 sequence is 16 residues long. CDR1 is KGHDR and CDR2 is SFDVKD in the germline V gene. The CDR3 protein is CATSDTAGTGGQPQHF. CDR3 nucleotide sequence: TGTGCCACCAGTGACACTGCCGGGACAGGGGGGCAGCCCCAGCATTTT.